The 29 T cell receptor beta chains presented below share a single source sample, sequenced in a study of blood T cell repertoires in COVID-19 (dated by TCRdb to the early 2020s). The library was prepared using the immunoSEQ multiplex PCR assay. TCRdb mirrors the immuneACCESS table, restricted to in-frame sequences. Some clones are absent from its copies; in checked studies, under half trace to an unresolved V gene, and the reason for the others is unknown. For this sample the table gives 60,000 or so clones, of which around two thirds were detected only once. The ten top clones hold around half of the sample. Sequenced: PBMCs or T cells enriched from blood (not recorded which). These receptors were collected from a woman aged 55-69 years who had been exposed to COVID-19.

The V gene is TRBV19, the J gene TRBJ2-1, with 8 bases that match TRBD2. V dropped 1 base and J dropped 9; count of bases not matched to a gene: 8. The CDR3 length is 15 residues. Per the germline V gene, CDR1 is LNHDA and CDR2 is SQIVND (reference sequence). The CDR3 DNA reads TGTGCCAGTAGTATAGCGGGAGGGCCACGGGGTGAGCAGTTCTTC. This gives the protein CASSIAGGPRGEQFF.

This clone has more than one count but fewer than ten. The chain employs TRBV30 and TRBJ2-4, with D hard to call. This CDR3 is 13 amino acids long. V lost 3 bases to trimming and J lost 1 base, with 7 bases between them. Germline V lookup: CDR1 GTSNPN, CDR2 SVGIG (reference sequence). For the CDR3, the DNA is TGTGCCTGGAGACTGGGCGCCAAAAACATTCAGTACTTC. Translation gives CAWRLGAKNIQYF.

This clone has more than one count but fewer than ten. V usage is TRBV5-4 and J usage is TRBJ2-2; 16 bases align to TRBD2. The germline V gene encodes CDR1 SGHNT and CDR2 YYREEE (reference sequence). V lost 4 bases to trimming and J lost 5 bases; unmatched junction nucleotides: 8. CDR3 size: 18 residues. CDR3: CASSPGLAGGPRTGELFF. CDR3 coding DNA: TGTGCCAGCAGCCCGGGACTAGCGGGGGGGCCAAGAACCGGGGAGCTGTTTTTT.

A few counts support this clone. The genes are TRBV6-2 or TRBV6-3 and TRBJ2-1, with D perhaps TRBD2 (5 bases). The CDR3 length is 14 residues. Deletions cut 2 bases from V and 7 bases from J, with 12 bases between. Per germline, CDR1 MNHEY and CDR2 SVGEGT. Here the CDR3 DNA reads TGTGCCAGCAGTTACGTGGGAGCCTGGAATGAGCAGTTCTTC. Its protein product is CASSYVGAWNEQFF.

In nucleotides, the CDR3 is TGTGCCAGCAGCCTAGGACTAGCGGGAGGGGACACAGATACGCAGTATTTT. As protein: CASSLGLAGGDTDTQYF. This chain links TRBV3-1 (or the pseudogene TRBV3-2) with TRBJ2-3, with 15 positions matching TRBD2. This CDR3 comprises 17 residues. The V gene end was trimmed by 4 bases and the J gene end by 2 bases; junction bases not matched to a gene: 4. CDR1 and CDR2 (germline): LGHDT, YNNKEL (reference sequence).

The genes are TRBV6-4 and TRBJ1-2; a possible D gene is TRBD1 (5 bases). This CDR3 has 15 residues. Germline V lookup: CDR1 MRHNA, CDR2 SNTAGT. Between the trimmed V and J ends, which lost 2 bases and 8 bases, there was a span of 18 bases. The CDR3, as DNA: TGTGCCAGCAGTGACACCGGGGAGGGGATCCGGGGCTACACCTTC. Residues: CASSDTGEGIRGYTF.

This chain joins TRBV6-5 and TRBJ2-2; possibly TRBD2 for D (6 bases). Germline loops: CDR1 MNHEY, CDR2 SVGAGI. The CDR3 has 15 residues. V was shortened by 2 bases and J by 6 bases, with 13 bases between the two germline ends. The CDR3 bases are TGTGCCAGCAGTTACGCAAGGAGGGTCGCCGGGGAGCTGTTTTTT. Amino acids: CASSYARRVAGELFF.

The chain carries TRBV2 and TRBJ1-1; no clear D. This CDR3 is 14 amino acids long. V was pared by 1 base and J by 5 bases, with 11 bases between. Germline V gene sequence: CDR1 SNHLY, CDR2 FYNNEI. The CDR3 is CASSEGYRQTEAFF. CDR3 nucleotide sequence: TGTGCCAGCAGTGAAGGGTATCGTCAGACTGAAGCTTTCTTT.

The chain combines TRBV28 with TRBJ1-1; 8 nucleotides line up with TRBD1. With V trimmed by 8 bases and J by 6 bases, 8 bases remained unmatched. The CDR3 sequence is 13 residues long. The germline V gene encodes CDR1 MDHEN and CDR2 SYDVKM. The CDR3 nucleotides are TGTGCCAGCGGAGGACAGGGCCCCCCTGAAGCTTTCTTT. Translating gives CASGGQGPPEAFF.

This clone was detected many times. The rearrangement links TRBV28 to TRBJ2-5, with TRBD1 as a possible D gene (6 bases). CDR3 size: 16 residues. The germline gives CDR1 MDHEN, CDR2 SYDVKM. The V gene lost 0 bases and the J gene lost 2 bases, with 13 bases spanning the gap. CDR3 in DNA: TGTGCCAGCAGTTTATGGAGGAGAGGGGGACAAGAGACCCAGTACTTC. It specifies CASSLWRRGGQETQYF.

V is TRBV2 and J is TRBJ1-2; D unclear. This CDR3 has 12 residues. Per the germline V gene, CDR1 is SNHLY and CDR2 is FYNNEI. V shed 4 bases and J shed 7 bases, with 10 bases lying between them. This CDR3 reads CASSVGSGGYTF. Here the CDR3 DNA reads TGTGCCAGCAGTGTCGGTAGCGGTGGCTACACCTTC. The variable domain in full, completed from reference TRBV2 and TRBJ1-2, reads EPEVTQTPSHQVTQMGQEVILRCVPISNHLYFYWYRQILGQKVEFLVSFYNNEISEKSEIFDDQFSVERPDGSNFTLKIRSTKLEDSAMYFCASSVGSGGYTFGSGTRLTVV.

There are many counts of this clone. The V and J genes are TRBV30 and TRBJ2-7, with 11 bases fitting TRBD2. The CDR3 is 14 amino acids. Germline CDR1 reads GTSNPN; CDR2 reads SVGIG (reference sequence). The V gene end was trimmed by 3 bases and the J gene end by 6 bases; junction bases not matched to a gene: 7. CDR3: CAWSGSGRAGEQYF. As DNA, the CDR3 is TGTGCCTGGAGCGGTAGCGGGAGGGCGGGCGAGCAGTACTTC.

This rearrangement joins TRBV7-3 to TRBJ2-7, with 7 bases fitting TRBD2. Germline loops: CDR1 SGHTA, CDR2 FQGTGA. V shed 5 bases, J shed 7 bases, and the junction held 8 bases outside the gene matches. The CDR3 totals 13 residues. The CDR3 loop is CASSLGTTGEQYF. CDR3 coding DNA: TGTGCCAGCAGCCTCGGGACTACGGGAGAGCAGTACTTC. The full variable domain, with the rest looked up from reference TRBV7-3 and TRBJ2-7, is GAGVSQTPSNKVTEKGKYVELRCDPISGHTALYWYRQSLGQGPEFLIYFQGTGAADDSGLPNDRFFAVRPEGSVSTLKIQRTERGDSAVYLCASSLGTTGEQYFGPGTRLTVT.

V and J are TRBV9 and TRBJ2-5, with 10 bases identical to TRBD1. Germline CDR1 reads SGDLS; CDR2 reads YYNGEE. This CDR3 is built from 12 residues. The V and J ends lost 7 bases and 5 bases, in that order; junction bases with no gene match: 2. CDR3 sequence (DNA): TGTGCCAGCTCGGGACAGGGGGAGACCCAGTACTTC. Translating it yields CASSGQGETQYF.

The chain combines TRBV21-1 with TRBJ2-7; the D call in the table, TRBD2, was not verified against the DNA. TRBV21-1 is annotated as a pseudogene. This CDR3 region has 16 residues. The CDR3, as DNA: TGTGCCAGCAGCAAAGCTGCTAGCGGGGATTCTTACGAGCAGTACTTC. It yields the protein CASSKAASGDSYEQYF.

The chain couples TRBV5-4 to TRBJ1-2, with D possibly being TRBD1 (6 bases). The CDR3 consists of 14 residues. Looked up from germline, CDR1 is SGHNT and CDR2 is YYREEE (reference sequence). V was shortened by 7 bases and J by 6 bases, with 19 bases between the two germline ends. CDR3 sequence reads: CASSITSDSHGYTF. CDR3 sequence (DNA): TGTGCCAGCTCAATCACATCGGACAGCCATGGCTACACCTTC.

This clone showed up just once. The chain has TRBV29-1 and TRBJ1-2; the match to TRBD1 covers 7 bases. Germline V lookup: CDR1 SQVTM, CDR2 ANQGSEA. Trimming took 1 base from V and 3 from J; bases not matched to a gene: 8. There are 15 residues in the CDR3. The CDR3 bases are TGCAGCGTTGAAGGACCAACGACAGGGCACTATGGCTACACCTTC. Translating gives CSVEGPTTGHYGYTF.

This clone occurred a few times. The chain employs TRBV4-3 and TRBJ1-3; D unclear. Germline loops: CDR1 LGHNA, CDR2 YSLEER. The CDR3 has 16 residues. The ends were cut back, 0 bases at V and 4 bases at J, with 13 bases in the middle. The CDR3 reads CASSQESDSRGNTIYF. The CDR3 nucleotides read TGCGCCAGCAGCCAAGAATCTGACTCGCGCGGAAACACCATATATTTT.

The genes are TRBV28 and TRBJ1-3; tentatively, D is TRBD1 (5 bases). The germline V and J ends were trimmed by 3 bases and 2 bases, with 20 bases remaining between them. CDR1 is MDHEN and CDR2 is SYDVKM in the germline V gene. The CDR3 is 18 amino acids. Here the CDR3 reads CASSLSKGGDSTGNTIYF. CDR3 bases: TGTGCCAGCAGTTTGTCGAAGGGAGGGGACTCGACTGGAAACACCATATATTTT. Filled out from reference TRBV28 and TRBJ1-3, the complete variable domain reads DVKVTQSSRYLVKRTGEKVFLECVQDMDHENMFWYRQDPGLGLRLIYFSYDVKMKEKGDIPEGYSVSREKKERFSLILESASTNQTSMYLCASSLSKGGDSTGNTIYFGEGSWLTVV.

This rearrangement joins TRBV30 to TRBJ1-1; D ambiguous. The CDR3 has 11 amino acids. V shed 6 bases and J shed 10 bases, with 15 bases lying between them. Germline assignment: CDR1 GTSNPN and CDR2 SVGIG (reference sequence). The CDR3 DNA is TGTGCCTGCGATCGGGCAGGAGGAGCTTTCTTT. This gives the protein CACDRAGGAFF.

This rearrangement joins TRBV19 to TRBJ2-2; TRBD1 agrees at 7 bases. The junction had 8 bases not matched to a gene; V was cut back by 7 bases and J by 9 bases. The CDR3 spans 13 residues. CDR1 and CDR2 (germline): LNHDA, SQIVND (reference sequence). The CDR3 reads CASTNRGQRELFF. CDR3 sequence (DNA): TGTGCCAGTACTAACAGGGGACAACGGGAGCTGTTTTTT.

By its share, this clone is medium-sized. The rearrangement uses TRBV24-1 and TRBJ2-7; 11 bases are a match to TRBD2. CDR1 and CDR2 from the germline V gene are KGHDR and SFDVKD. Trimming removed 4 bases from V and 3 bases from J; junction bases left unmatched: 16. This CDR3 spans 19 amino acids. The CDR3 nucleotides are TGTGCCACCAGTGAGTTCAGGGGGCTAGCGGGAGGCGCGTTCTACGAGCAGTACTTC. As protein: CATSEFRGLAGGAFYEQYF.

This sequence joins TRBV11-2 and TRBJ2-7; the D gene is possibly TRBD1 (6 bases). The CDR3 runs to 13 residues. Germline V gives CDR1 SGHAT, CDR2 FQNNGV. Trimming pared 4 bases from V and 3 bases from J, leaving 10 bases between. CDR3 DNA: TGTGCCAGCAGCTCAGGGGTATACTACGAGCAGTACTTC. This translates into CASSSGVYYEQYF.

The chain links TRBV28 to TRBJ2-5; the D gene is possibly TRBD1 (5 bases). Between the trimmed V and J ends, which lost 3 bases and 2 bases, there was a span of 7 bases. Per the germline V gene, CDR1 is MDHEN and CDR2 is SYDVKM. This CDR3 has 13 amino acids. The chain's CDR3 is CASSLDTQETQYF. Here the CDR3 DNA reads TGTGCCAGCAGTTTGGACACTCAAGAGACCCAGTACTTC.

This clone was seen a handful of times. This chain connects TRBV4-2 to TRBJ2-7; a possible D gene is TRBD1 (6 bases). V shed 0 bases and J shed 1 base, with 7 bases lying between them. CDR1 and CDR2 from the germline V gene are LGHNA and YNFKEQ. This CDR3 comprises 14 residues. CDR3 nucleotides: TGTGCCAGCAGCCAAGAGGACAGATCCTACGAGCAGTACTTC. This translates into CASSQEDRSYEQYF.

The chain employs TRBV28 and TRBJ2-7; 8 bases are a match to TRBD1. The length of the CDR3 is 15 residues. Trimming took 0 bases from V and 1 from J; bases not matched to a gene: 2. Germline values: CDR1 MDHEN, CDR2 SYDVKM. CDR3 nucleotides: TGTGCCAGCAGTTTATGGACAGGGGAATCCTACGAGCAGTACTTC. It yields the protein CASSLWTGESYEQYF.

The chain recombines TRBV3-1 (or the pseudogene TRBV3-2) with TRBJ2-3; 8 nucleotides agree with TRBD2. The V gene's germline CDR1 is LGHDT and CDR2 YNNKEL (reference sequence). CDR3 length equals 18 residues. Trimming at V came to 1 base and at J to 0 bases, leaving 9 bases not matched to a gene. The DNA of the CDR3 is TGTGCCAGCAGCCAAGTCTGGCAGCGGGAGTTAAGCACAGATACGCAGTATTTT. It codes for CASSQVWQRELSTDTQYF.

This chain uses TRBV12-3 or TRBV12-4 with TRBJ1-1; TRBD1 matches at 7 bases. The ends lost 9 bases at V and 8 bases at J; junction bases unmatched: 6. The CDR3 is made up of 11 amino acids. CDR3 region: CASEEGGEAFF. The CDR3 bases are TGTGCCAGTGAGGAAGGGGGCGAAGCTTTCTTT.

The J gene is TRBJ1-5, the V gene TRBV29-1; 7 bases are shared with TRBD1. The V gene's germline CDR1 is SQVTM and CDR2 ANQGSEA. This CDR3 region has 12 residues. V was clipped by 7 bases and J by 2 bases; unmatched bases: 2. CDR3 coding DNA: TGCAGCGCTGGGACAGGCAATCAGCCCCAGCATTTT. Encoded protein: CSAGTGNQPQHF.